This entry concerns a single T cell receptor beta chain. This entry belongs to a study of T cell responses to AZD1222 COVID-19 vaccine. This table comes from immunoSEQ multiplex PCR, and its TCRdb copy is limited to in-frame clones, with some not included. Of about 130,000 clones in the sample, almost 85% were seen once. The specimen was peripheral blood, collected 28 days after the second dose of the MenACWY control vaccine. This TCR was recovered from an adult who received the MenACWY meningococcal vaccine as a control.

CDR3 residues: CASKAGSYGYTF. The CDR3 region has the DNA TGTGCCAGCAAAGCAGGTTCCTATGGCTACACCTTC. The chain joins TRBV27 to TRBJ1-2; D call uncertain. V gave up 7 bases and J gave up 4 bases, with 10 bases separating them. The CDR3 is made up of 12 amino acids. Germline lookup yields CDR1 MNHEY and CDR2 SMNVEV (reference sequence).